This is a list of T cell receptor beta chains from one sample in a study of a mutant IDH1 vaccine in newly diagnosed glioma. Assay: immunoSEQ multiplex PCR; the TCRdb copy retains only in-frame clones and omits some. The data show tens of thousands of clones, with 79% seen just once and around 8.8% held by the top ten. Source: PBMCs, taken from a glioma patient treated with radiotherapy, temozolomide or both. The receptor source for this set is a man between 45 and 60 years old with glioma. Each CDR3 is given with its conserved first and last residue. D genes are given only for firm matches. The size entry is marked missing in some rows and otherwise reads once, few, many or a size class.

j_call v_call d_call clone_size cdr3_nt cdr3_aa
TRBJ2-2 TRBV14 - - TGTGCCAGCAGTCAAGGGGCGTGGGGCCTCACCGGGGAGCTGTTTTTT CASSQGAWGLTGELFF
TRBJ1-3 TRBV10-3 TRBD1 few TGTGCCGTCGCAGACAGGGACTCTGGAAACACCATATATTTT CAVADRDSGNTIYF
TRBJ2-7 TRBV10-1 - - TGCGCCAGCAGAAAAACAGGGAACGAGCAGTACTTC CASRKTGNEQYF
TRBJ2-7 TRBV10-3 - few TGTGCCATCAGCCGACAGGACTCCTACGAGCAGTACTTC CAISRQDSYEQYF
TRBJ1-1 TRBV18 - - TGTGCCAGCTCACCACCGTTAATGAACACTGAAGCTTTCTTT CASSPPLMNTEAFF
TRBJ1-1 TRBV4-2 - once TGTGCCAGCAGCCAAGCTGGAAAGGGCGGCACTGAAGCTTTCTTT CASSQAGKGGTEAFF
TRBJ2-5 TRBV5-1 - - TGCGCCAGCAGCCAAGACGGGGGAGAACAAGAGACCCAGTACTTC CASSQDGGEQETQYF
TRBJ1-2 TRBV10-2 - - TGCGCCAGCATGACAGACGCTTATGGCTACACCTTC CASMTDAYGYTF
TRBJ2-3 TRBV30 - - TGTGCCTGGAGCGAACTTAGTGCGAGTCCGCAGTATTTT CAWSELSASPQYF
TRBJ1-5 TRBV7-9 TRBD1 many TGTGCCAGCAGCCGACAGGGTGTTGAGCCCCAGCATTTT CASSRQGVEPQHF
TRBJ2-2 TRBV7-8 - - TGTGCCAGCAGCTTAACAACCCAAGTCCCCGGGGAGCTGTTTTTT CASSLTTQVPGELFF
TRBJ2-7 TRBV2 - - TGTGCCAGCTCCCTAGGTTACGAGCAGTACTTC CASSLGYEQYF
TRBJ2-3 TRBV4-2 - - TGTGCCAGCAGCCAAGACTACTCGGGGACCACAGATACGCAGTATTTT CASSQDYSGTTDTQYF
TRBJ1-5 TRBV19 - once TGTGCCAGTAGCCTCGGCGGGGCGTGGAGCAATCAGCCCCAGCATTTT CASSLGGAWSNQPQHF
TRBJ1-1 TRBV19 - - TGTGCCAGTAGTATAGGCCAGGGGAGAACTGAAGCTTTCTTT CASSIGQGRTEAFF
TRBJ1-1 TRBV7-2 - once TGTGCCAGCAGCTTAGAAAGGGCGACGGGGGGAGCTTTCTTT CASSLERATGGAFF
TRBJ2-3 TRBV25-1 - - TGTGCCAGCAGTCCAGCAGATACGCAGTATTTT CASSPADTQYF
TRBJ1-3 TRBV9 - - TGTGCCAGCAGCGTACAATCGGTCGGAAACACCATATATTTT CASSVQSVGNTIYF
TRBJ1-2 TRBV2 TRBD1 - TGTGCCAGCAGTTTACCGGGACAGGAAGGTGGCTACACCTTC CASSLPGQEGGYTF
TRBJ2-7 TRBV10-3 - - TGTGCCATCAGGCCCGGACAGTCGGCCTACGAGCAGTACTTC CAIRPGQSAYEQYF
TRBJ1-1 TRBV2 - few TGTGCCAGCAGTCCGCCGGGACAACGGGGCACTGAAGCTTTCTTT CASSPPGQRGTEAFF